This TCR beta chain was profiled in a study of T cell responses to AZD1222 COVID-19 vaccine. In the study overall: Second-dose schedules of about 4 or about 12 weeks were combined.

The trim removed 0 bases at V and 6 bases at J, leaving 5 bases unmatched. This CDR3 region has 15 residues. The germline CDR1 and CDR2 sequences are SNHLY and FYNNEI. Study-level points and caveats: Most donors were white British, females outnumbered males, and clonal diversity was possibly underestimated. Only a handful of people who got AZD1222 tested seropositive at baseline.

TCRdb keeps only in-frame clones here, not all; method: immunoSEQ multiplex PCR. The sample records some 96,000 clones, about 89% being singletons. On this clone: The antigen remains undetermined.

The clonotype was recovered from an adult in good health. This sample comprised peripheral blood, obtained on day 0 of AZD1222 vaccination. The gene calls are TRBV2 and TRBJ1-2; 9 bases are shared with TRBD1. DNA of the CDR3: TGTGCCAGCAGTGAAGCAGGAACAGGGGGCGATGGCTACACCTTC. Translated, it gives CASSEAGTGGDGYTF.